A selection of T cell receptor beta chains follows, all from one sample in a study of metastatic and nonmetastatic thyroid tumors. MiXCR reprocessed the PCR reads for TCRdb. This sample yields some 55,000 clones, of which 20% to 25% are seen a single time; 4% belongs to the top ten. Sequencing used blood. These receptors all stem from a female donor with papillary thyroid cancer or a benign thyroid nodule (not recorded which). Some clones in this sample may be carry-over from other donors' samples. The CDR3 runs from the conserved cysteine through the conserved F or W. D genes are given only for firm matches. Clone size is given for some rows only: seen once, a few or many times, or a class if the clone is expanded.

CDR3 DNA: TGTGCCAGCAGCCGAATCCACTTAGCGGGCGGCTACGAGCAGTACTTC
CDR3 protein: CASSRIHLAGGYEQYF
V gene: TRBV3-1
clone size: many
J gene: TRBJ2-7
D gene: TRBD2

CDR3 DNA: TGTGCCAGCAGTAACAGCAATCAGCCCCAGCATTTT
CDR3 protein: CASSNSNQPQHF
V gene: TRBV28
clone size: many
J gene: TRBJ1-5
D gene: .

CDR3 DNA: TGCGCCAGCAGCTCCGGCGGGCAGGGGCATGAAAAACTGTTTTTT
CDR3 protein: CASSSGGQGHEKLFF
V gene: TRBV5-1
clone size: many
J gene: TRBJ1-4
D gene: .

CDR3 DNA: TGTGCCAGCCTGATGAGGGGGCCGGGGGACGAGCAGTACTTC
CDR3 protein: CASLMRGPGDEQYF
V gene: TRBV28
clone size: .
J gene: TRBJ2-7
D gene: .

CDR3 DNA: TGTGCCAGCAGTGAACCGGGACTCCCGGGCTACGAGCAGTACTTC
CDR3 protein: CASSEPGLPGYEQYF
V gene: TRBV6-1
clone size: .
J gene: TRBJ2-7
D gene: .

CDR3 DNA: TGCAGTGCTAGCGGGAGGGCCGGGAGGGACAATGAGCAGTTCTTC
CDR3 protein: CSASGRAGRDNEQFF
V gene: TRBV20-1
clone size: many
J gene: TRBJ2-1
D gene: TRBD2

CDR3 DNA: TGTGCCAGCAGCTTCTTAGCGGGGGACGTGCAAGAGACCCAGTACTTC
CDR3 protein: CASSFLAGDVQETQYF
V gene: TRBV11-2
clone size: many
J gene: TRBJ2-5
D gene: TRBD2

CDR3 DNA: TGTGCTTTAGCGGGAGGGGTCTCCTACGAGCAGTACTTC
CDR3 protein: CALAGGVSYEQYF
V gene: TRBV6-1
clone size: many
J gene: TRBJ2-7
D gene: TRBD2

CDR3 DNA: TGCAGTGCTCCGGACAGCAACAATCAGCCCCAGCATTTT
CDR3 protein: CSAPDSNNQPQHF
V gene: TRBV20-1
clone size: many
J gene: TRBJ1-5
D gene: .

CDR3 DNA: TGTGCCAGCAGCTTACGGCGGACGGATTCTGGGGAGCAGTACTTC
CDR3 protein: CASSLRRTDSGEQYF
V gene: TRBV11-1
clone size: many
J gene: TRBJ2-7
D gene: .

CDR3 DNA: TGTGCCAGCAGGCTTCCAGCGGGGTCCTACAATGAGCAGTTCTTC
CDR3 protein: CASRLPAGSYNEQFF
V gene: TRBV28
clone size: many
J gene: TRBJ2-1
D gene: TRBD2

CDR3 DNA: TGTGCCAGTAGTATTGTACAGATATCTAGCAATCAGCCCCAGCATTTT
CDR3 protein: CASSIVQISSNQPQHF
V gene: TRBV19
clone size: many
J gene: TRBJ1-5
D gene: .

CDR3 DNA: TGTGCCAGCTCACCACTATCAGTCTATGGCTACACCTTC
CDR3 protein: CASSPLSVYGYTF
V gene: TRBV18
clone size: many
J gene: TRBJ1-2
D gene: .

CDR3 DNA: TGTGCCAGCCTACTTAACACTGAAGCTTTCTTT
CDR3 protein: CASLLNTEAFF
V gene: TRBV12-3/TRBV12-4
clone size: many
J gene: TRBJ1-1
D gene: .

CDR3 DNA: TGTGCCAGCTCACCCGCCTCGGGAGAACGTAGTGAGCAGTTCTTC
CDR3 protein: CASSPASGERSEQFF
V gene: TRBV11-3
clone size: many
J gene: TRBJ2-1
D gene: .

CDR3 DNA: TGTGCCAGCAGTGAACAGGAGACTCAGCCCCAGCATTTT
CDR3 protein: CASSEQETQPQHF
V gene: TRBV6-1
clone size: few
J gene: TRBJ1-5
D gene: .

CDR3 DNA: TGTGCCAGCATCCTTGACAGTCGCGCTCATGGCTACACCTTC
CDR3 protein: CASILDSRAHGYTF
V gene: TRBV2
clone size: .
J gene: TRBJ1-2
D gene: .

CDR3 DNA: TGTGCCAGCAGTCTGGGGAGGGATACGCAGTATTTT
CDR3 protein: CASSLGRDTQYF
V gene: TRBV28
clone size: many
J gene: TRBJ2-3
D gene: .

CDR3 DNA: TGTGCCCGGACCCAGGCTCTTAGGACTGAACCTTTCTTT
CDR3 protein: CARTQALRTEPFF
V gene: TRBV30
clone size: .
J gene: TRBJ1-1
D gene: .

CDR3 DNA: TGTGCCAGCAGCCTCTGGGGGAATGAGCAGTTCTTC
CDR3 protein: CASSLWGNEQFF
V gene: TRBV7-9
clone size: many
J gene: TRBJ2-1
D gene: .

CDR3 DNA: TGTGCCAGCAGTTTGGGACAGGCCCAGTACTTC
CDR3 protein: CASSLGQAQYF
V gene: TRBV6-1
clone size: many
J gene: TRBJ2-7
D gene: TRBD1

CDR3 DNA: TGTGCCACCAGCCCCGGGCGGGAGCCCTACAATGAGCAGTTCTTC
CDR3 protein: CATSPGREPYNEQFF
V gene: TRBV15
clone size: .
J gene: TRBJ2-1
D gene: TRBD2

CDR3 DNA: TGTGCCAGCGAAAGGACAGAGAACACTGAAGCTTTCTTT
CDR3 protein: CASERTENTEAFF
V gene: TRBV18
clone size: medium-sized
J gene: TRBJ1-1
D gene: .

CDR3 DNA: TGTGCCAGCAGTTACTCTGGGGGGGACACTGAAGCTTTCTTT
CDR3 protein: CASSYSGGDTEAFF
V gene: TRBV6-5
clone size: many
J gene: TRBJ1-1
D gene: .

CDR3 DNA: TGTGCCACCAGCAGAGAGCGGACTAGCGGTTACAATGAGCAGTTCTTC
CDR3 protein: CATSRERTSGYNEQFF
V gene: TRBV15
clone size: many
J gene: TRBJ2-1
D gene: TRBD2

CDR3 DNA: TGTGCCAGCAGTTTACGGTACACGAACTCGAGCTCCTACAATGAGCAGTTCTTC
CDR3 protein: CASSLRYTNSSSYNEQFF
V gene: TRBV12-3/TRBV12-4
clone size: many
J gene: TRBJ2-1
D gene: .

CDR3 DNA: TGTGCCTGCAGGGACCCCGGACTCGCGGGTTCAAACACCGGGGAGCCGTTTTTT
CDR3 protein: CACRDPGLAGSNTGEPFF
V gene: TRBV27
clone size: .
J gene: TRBJ2-2
D gene: .

CDR3 DNA: TGTGCCAGCAGAACAGACAGGGACTATGGCTACACCTTC
CDR3 protein: CASRTDRDYGYTF
V gene: TRBV12-3/TRBV12-4
clone size: many
J gene: TRBJ1-2
D gene: TRBD1

CDR3 DNA: TGCAGCGTTGAATCGACGGACTTCAATGAGCAGTTCTTC
CDR3 protein: CSVESTDFNEQFF
V gene: TRBV29-1
clone size: many
J gene: TRBJ2-1
D gene: .

CDR3 DNA: TGTGCCAGCAGTTTAGGACGGGACGAGCAGTACTTC
CDR3 protein: CASSLGRDEQYF
V gene: TRBV12-3/TRBV12-4
clone size: many
J gene: TRBJ2-7
D gene: .